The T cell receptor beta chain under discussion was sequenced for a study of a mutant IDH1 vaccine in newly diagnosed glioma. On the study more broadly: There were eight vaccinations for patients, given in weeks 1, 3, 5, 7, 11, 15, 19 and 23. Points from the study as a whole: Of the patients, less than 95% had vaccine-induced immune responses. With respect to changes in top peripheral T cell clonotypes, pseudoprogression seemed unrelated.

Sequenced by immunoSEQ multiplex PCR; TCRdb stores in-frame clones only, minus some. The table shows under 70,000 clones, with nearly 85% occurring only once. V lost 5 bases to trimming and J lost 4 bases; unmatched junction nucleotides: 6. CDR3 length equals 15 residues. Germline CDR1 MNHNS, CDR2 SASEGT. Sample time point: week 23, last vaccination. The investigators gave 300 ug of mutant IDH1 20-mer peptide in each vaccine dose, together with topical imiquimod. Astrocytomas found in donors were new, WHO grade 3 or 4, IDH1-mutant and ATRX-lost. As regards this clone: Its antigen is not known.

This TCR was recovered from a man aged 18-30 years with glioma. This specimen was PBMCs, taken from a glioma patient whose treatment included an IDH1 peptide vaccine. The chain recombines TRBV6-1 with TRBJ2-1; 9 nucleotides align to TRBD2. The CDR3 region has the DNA TGTGCCAGCAGTTTAGCGCGGGGGGGTTACAATGAGCAGTTCTTC. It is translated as CASSLARGGYNEQFF.